These 31 T cell receptor beta chains originate from one sample sequenced in a study of beta chain features in type 1 diabetes. As every portion of the isolated RNA was reverse transcribed, the sequencing read expressed TCRB transcripts. TCRdb keeps only in-frame clones here, not all; method: immunoSEQ multiplex PCR. The data contain a few hundred thousand clones, 25% to 35% of them singletons. The sequencing input was central memory CD4+ T cells from blood. All receptors derive from a man younger than 45 in good health.

This clone has a handful of counts. Other DNA sequences in the sample encode the same CDR3. The chain couples TRBV30 to TRBJ1-5; no clear D. V was pared by 2 bases and J by 2 bases, with 7 bases between. Germline V lookup: CDR1 GTSNPN, CDR2 SVGIG (reference sequence). This CDR3 spans 13 amino acids. CDR3 nucleotide sequence: TGTGCCTGGAGTTCGGACGGCAATCAGCCCCAGCATTTT. It encodes CAWSSDGNQPQHF. The entire variable domain, with the rest obtained from reference TRBV30 and TRBJ1-5, is as follows: SQTIHQWPATLVQPVGSPLSLECTVEGTSNPNLYWYRQAAGRGLQLLFYSVGIGQISSEVPQNLSASRPQDRQFILSSKKLLLSDSGFYLCAWSSDGNQPQHFGDGTRLSIL.

The CDR3 sequence: CSVGRVPEAFF. CDR3 nucleotide sequence: TGCAGCGTTGGCAGGGTACCCGAAGCTTTCTTT. The gene calls are TRBV29-1 and TRBJ1-1, with D perhaps matching TRBD1 (5 bases). The CDR3 sequence is 11 residues long. The V gene lost 4 bases and the J gene lost 8 bases, with 11 bases spanning the gap. The germline CDR1 and CDR2 sequences are SQVTM and ANQGSEA.

The V call is TRBV2, the J call TRBJ2-7; TRBD2 might be the D (6 bases). Germline V gene sequence: CDR1 SNHLY, CDR2 FYNNEI. The CDR3 length is 14 residues. Trimming shortened V by 6 bases and J by 6 bases, and 18 bases separated the two germline ends. The CDR3 region has the DNA TGTGCCAGCAGCGCCACCCTAGCGACCCGCGAGCAGTACTTC. It specifies CASSATLATREQYF.

V and J are TRBV27 and TRBJ2-7, with 11 bases aligning to TRBD1. J gave up 2 bases and V 3 bases, and 15 bases lay outside the gene matches. Germline-derived CDR1 and CDR2 are MNHEY and SMNVEV (reference sequence). The CDR3 covers 19 residues. The DNA of the CDR3 is TGTGCCAGCAGTTTGCAGTCGGGACAGGGGGGCCACCACCCCTACGAGCAGTACTTC. Amino acid sequence: CASSLQSGQGGHHPYEQYF.

This clone was seen at least ten times. The rearrangement joins TRBV7-9 to TRBJ1-5; no clear D. The germline V and J ends were trimmed by 3 bases and 6 bases, with 9 bases remaining between them. The CDR3 sequence is 13 residues long. The germline V gene has CDR1 SEHNR and CDR2 FQNEAQ (reference sequence). CDR3 sequence reads: CASSLDPGQPQHF. The CDR3 bases are TGTGCCAGCAGCTTGGACCCCGGTCAGCCCCAGCATTTT.

J is TRBJ2-3 and V is TRBV6-6; TRBD1 aligns across 7 bases. Trimming removed 7 bases from V and 0 bases from J; junction bases left unmatched: 4. This CDR3 spans 14 amino acids. Germline-derived CDR1 and CDR2 are MNHNY and SVGAGI (reference sequence). CDR3 in DNA: TGTGCCAGCACCCGACAGGGAAGCACAGATACGCAGTATTTT. Translating it yields CASTRQGSTDTQYF.

Here the CDR3 reads CASSVDDAGNTEAFF. The DNA of the CDR3 is TGTGCCAGCAGCGTAGACGACGCCGGGAACACTGAAGCTTTCTTT. V and J are TRBV9 and TRBJ1-1, with D uncertain. CDR1 is SGDLS, CDR2 YYNGEE, per germline. The CDR3 has 15 amino acids. V lost 0 bases, J lost 1 base, and 10 bases lay in between.

Of note for this clone: This may be a read error, as it is one base from a much larger clone. Here the CDR3 reads CASSFARGLLTDTQYF. The CDR3 region has the DNA TGTGCCAGCAGCTTTGCGCGGGGACTTTTGACAGATACGCAGTATTTT. This chain links TRBV7-2 with TRBJ2-3, with a tentative D call TRBD2 (6 bases). The V gene lost 3 bases and the J gene lost 3 bases, with 16 bases spanning the gap. Germline V gene lookup returns CDR1 SGHTA and CDR2 FQGNSA. The CDR3 sequence is 16 residues long.

The chain uses TRBV7-2 and TRBJ2-3, with D unclear. CDR1 and CDR2 from the germline V gene are SGHTA and FQGNSA. This CDR3 is built from 14 residues. Trimming stripped 1 base from V and 1 base from J, with 6 bases between. This CDR3 reads CASSLDGGTDTQYF. CDR3 in DNA: TGTGCCAGCAGCTTAGATGGGGGCACAGATACGCAGTATTTT.

This clone appeared a few times. This chain uses TRBV9 with TRBJ2-7; 8 positions match TRBD2. V lost 4 bases, J lost 2 bases, and 11 bases stayed unmatched. Per the germline V gene, CDR1 is SGDLS and CDR2 is YYNGEE. This CDR3 comprises 16 residues. The CDR3 DNA is TGTGCCAGCAGCCCATCCCCAACGGGAGGGCCCTACGAGCAGTACTTC. Its protein is CASSPSPTGGPYEQYF.

J is TRBJ2-4 and V is TRBV10-3; D gene uncertain. V lost 0 bases and J lost 7, with 4 bases in between. This CDR3 has 12 residues. CDR1 is ENHRY and CDR2 is SYGVKD in the germline V gene. CDR3 sequence (DNA): TGTGCCATCAGTGAGTCGACTAACATTCAGTACTTC. Translation gives CAISESTNIQYF.

This clone has only a few counts. The chain couples TRBV29-1 to TRBJ2-3; 13 nucleotides align to TRBD2. With V trimmed by 6 bases and J by 0 bases, 9 bases remained unmatched. The CDR3 has 17 residues. The germline V gene encodes CDR1 SQVTM and CDR2 ANQGSEA. CDR3 residues: CSVAGTSGAPSTDTQYF. CDR3 nucleotide sequence: TGCAGCGTGGCCGGGACTAGCGGGGCCCCTAGCACAGATACGCAGTATTTT.

This clone was counted a few times. This chain uses TRBV30 with TRBJ2-6, with 8 positions matching TRBD2. V shed 2 bases and J 3 bases; nucleotides not matched to a gene: 3. In germline, CDR1 is GTSNPN, CDR2 SVGIG (reference sequence). This CDR3 spans 15 amino acids. The DNA for the CDR3 is TGTGCCTGGAGTCTTAGCGGGGATGGGGCCAACGTCCTGACTTTC. This encodes CAWSLSGDGANVLTF.

This rearrangement joins TRBV7-2 to TRBJ2-3, with 9 nucleotides matching TRBD2. CDR1 is SGHTA, CDR2 FQGNSA, per germline. V lost 8 bases, J lost 1 base, and 4 bases stayed unmatched. CDR3 length: 14 amino acids. CDR3 bases: TGTGCCAGCGGTTTAGCGGGAGGCACAGATACGCAGTATTTT. Its translation: CASGLAGGTDTQYF. Combining the CDR3 with reference TRBV7-2 and TRBJ2-3 gives the whole variable domain GAGVSQSPSNKVTEKGKDVELRCDPISGHTALYWYRQSLGQGLEFLIYFQGNSAPDKSGLPSDRFSAERTGGSVSTLTIQRTQQEDSAVYLCASGLAGGTDTQYFGPGTRLTVL.

V gene TRBV7-2 combines with J gene TRBJ2-3; 12 bases line up with TRBD2. CDR3 length equals 16 residues. Germline V gene data show CDR1 as SGHTA and CDR2 as FQGNSA. After removal of 5 bases from V and 4 bases from J, the junction contained 7 bases not matched to a gene. CDR3 bases: TGTGCCAGCAGCCCCCGACTAGCGGGAGTTTCAGATACGCAGTATTTT. This translates into CASSPRLAGVSDTQYF.

There are a few counts of this clone. The chain links TRBV30 to TRBJ2-3; the match to TRBD2 covers 13 bases. Trimming took 2 bases from V and 6 from J; bases not matched to a gene: 8. Germline loops: CDR1 GTSNPN, CDR2 SVGIG (reference sequence). This CDR3 region has 16 residues. CDR3 loop: CAWSQGLAGLWDTQYF. CDR3 coding DNA: TGTGCCTGGAGTCAGGGACTAGCGGGGCTGTGGGATACGCAGTATTTT. The full variable domain, rest sourced from reference TRBV30 and TRBJ2-3, is SQTIHQWPATLVQPVGSPLSLECTVEGTSNPNLYWYRQAAGRGLQLLFYSVGIGQISSEVPQNLSASRPQDRQFILSSKKLLLSDSGFYLCAWSQGLAGLWDTQYFGPGTRLTVL.

The J gene is TRBJ2-7, the V gene TRBV18; 13 bases line up with TRBD2. V was pared by 4 bases and J by 0 bases, with 6 bases of the junction left unmatched. Germline V gives CDR1 KGHSH, CDR2 LQKENI. The CDR3 runs 17 residues. CDR3 protein: CASSLGTSGISSYEQYF. In DNA form, the CDR3 reads TGTGCCAGCTCACTAGGGACTAGCGGGATTAGCTCCTACGAGCAGTACTTC.

The chain is built from TRBV2 and TRBJ2-3; 13 bases are shared with TRBD2. CDR3 length equals 15 residues. Trimming took 6 bases from V and 9 from J; bases not matched to a gene: 9. Germline V gene data show CDR1 as SNHLY and CDR2 as FYNNEI. The CDR3 loop reads CASSRTSGGLGTQYF. The CDR3 bases are TGTGCCAGCAGCCGGACTAGCGGGGGCCTTGGCACGCAGTATTTT.

J is TRBJ1-5 and V is TRBV28, with D unresolved. This CDR3 is built from 13 residues. V was trimmed by 2 bases and J by 8 bases, leaving 10 bases between them. The germline gives CDR1 MDHEN, CDR2 SYDVKM. The CDR3 protein is CASSLRPYEPQHF. The CDR3 nucleotides are TGTGCCAGCAGTTTAAGGCCCTATGAGCCCCAGCATTTT.

This clone was observed a handful of times. The chain couples TRBV19 to TRBJ2-7; D gene uncertain. Germline V gene sequence: CDR1 LNHDA, CDR2 SQIVND (reference sequence). V lost 3 bases, J lost 5 bases, and 14 bases lay in between. The CDR3 consists of 14 residues. The CDR3 loop reads CASSMRDLGHEQYF. The CDR3 coding sequence is TGTGCCAGTAGTATGAGAGACCTAGGCCACGAGCAGTACTTC.

In this sample, this clone turned up a few times. The V gene is TRBV2, the J gene TRBJ2-3; 8 bases agree with TRBD2. The CDR3 loop spans 15 amino acids. Germline CDR1 and CDR2: SNHLY and FYNNEI. V lost 0 bases and J lost 4; bases outside the gene matches: 3. CDR3 sequence reads: CASSEAAGRADTQYF. Written as DNA, the CDR3 is TGTGCCAGCAGTGAAGCAGCCGGGAGGGCAGATACGCAGTATTTT.

The table lists this clone with a few counts. This sequence joins TRBV7-6 and TRBJ2-3; D remains ambiguous. V was shortened by 4 bases and J by 2 bases, with 10 bases between the two germline ends. Germline CDR1 is SGHVS and CDR2 is FNYEAQ. The CDR3 is made up of 14 amino acids. Written as DNA, the CDR3 is TGTGCCAGCAGCTCAGGCGGTTACACAGATACGCAGTATTTT. This translates into CASSSGGYTDTQYF.

This chain uses TRBV6-5 with TRBJ1-5; no firm D call. This CDR3 has 15 residues. Trimming left V 0 bases short and J 5 bases short, with 11 bases between. Germline V lookup: CDR1 MNHEY, CDR2 SVGAGI. In DNA, the CDR3 is TGTGCCAGCAGTTACTCGGGCGCGCGGGATCAGCCCCAGCATTTT. Amino acids: CASSYSGARDQPQHF.

The J gene is TRBJ1-3, the V gene TRBV30, with D possibly being TRBD1 (5 bases). The germline V gene encodes CDR1 GTSNPN and CDR2 SVGIG (reference sequence). The CDR3 has 12 residues. The V end lost 8 bases, the J end lost 2 bases, and 10 bases lay between the germline ends. DNA of the CDR3: TGTGCCACGTTGGGACCTGGAAACACCATATATTTT. Translation: CATLGPGNTIYF. The variable domain in full, with the rest retrieved from reference TRBV30 and TRBJ1-3, is SQTIHQWPATLVQPVGSPLSLECTVEGTSNPNLYWYRQAAGRGLQLLFYSVGIGQISSEVPQNLSASRPQDRQFILSSKKLLLSDSGFYLCATLGPGNTIYFGEGSWLTVV.

The rearrangement uses TRBV7-2 and TRBJ1-6, with TRBD1 matching 7 bases. The trim removed 5 bases at V and 9 bases at J, leaving 4 bases unmatched. CDR1 SGHTA and CDR2 FQGNSA come from the germline V gene. This CDR3 spans 13 amino acids. The DNA of the CDR3 is TGTGCCAGCAGCCCACAGGGGCGTTCACCCCTCCACTTT. It is translated as CASSPQGRSPLHF.

This chain connects TRBV14 to TRBJ2-1, with 13 bases matching TRBD2. After removal of 4 bases from V and 5 bases from J, the junction contained 5 bases not matched to a gene. Germline V gene lookup returns CDR1 SGHDN and CDR2 FVKESK. The CDR3 has 16 residues. CDR3: CASSPRGLAGNNEQFF. As DNA, the CDR3 is TGTGCCAGCAGCCCCAGGGGACTAGCGGGAAACAATGAGCAGTTCTTC.

In this sample, this clone turned up a few times. The V call is TRBV14, the J call TRBJ2-1, with TRBD2 as a possible D gene (6 bases). Deletions cut 4 bases from V and 5 bases from J, with 9 bases between. CDR3 length: 13 residues. Germline V lookup: CDR1 SGHDN, CDR2 FVKESK. CDR3 sequence (DNA): TGTGCCAGCAGCCGGGGAGGTAACAATGAGCAGTTCTTC. Its translation: CASSRGGNNEQFF.

The chain uses TRBV5-1 and TRBJ2-3; 7 positions match TRBD2. Germline trimming cut 1 base from V and 4 bases from J; bases unmatched to any gene: 12. CDR3 size: 17 residues. Germline assignment: CDR1 SGHRS and CDR2 YFSETQ. The CDR3 is CASSLLEGGPEADTQYF. The CDR3 nucleotides are TGCGCCAGCAGCTTGCTAGAGGGAGGGCCTGAGGCAGATACGCAGTATTTT.

V and J are TRBV11-2 and TRBJ2-1; D unclear. V lost 3 bases and J 9 bases, leaving 12 bases between the germline ends. CDR1 is SGHAT, CDR2 FQNNGV, per germline. This CDR3 spans 13 amino acids. CDR3 sequence: CASSLNTHGEQFF. CDR3 coding DNA: TGTGCCAGCAGCTTGAACACGCACGGTGAGCAGTTCTTC. Together with reference TRBV11-2 and TRBJ2-1, the CDR3 gives the full variable domain: EAGVAQSPRYKIIEKRQSVAFWCNPISGHATLYWYQQILGQGPKLLIQFQNNGVVDDSQLPKDRFSAERLKGVDSTLKIQPAKLEDSAVYLCASSLNTHGEQFFGPGTRLTVL.

V usage is TRBV6-6 and J usage is TRBJ2-3, with D maybe TRBD2 (6 bases). The V gene's germline CDR1 is MNHNY and CDR2 SVGAGI (reference sequence). The CDR3 is made up of 14 amino acids. V dropped 6 bases and J dropped 3 bases, with 13 bases sitting between them. The CDR3 protein is CASRSEGLTDTQYF. In DNA form, the CDR3 reads TGTGCCAGCAGGTCGGAGGGCCTGACAGATACGCAGTATTTT.

The V gene is TRBV7-8, the J gene TRBJ2-7, with TRBD1 matching 8 bases. V lost 0 bases to trimming and J lost 1 base; unmatched junction nucleotides: 8. CDR3 size: 17 residues. The germline V gene has CDR1 SGHVS and CDR2 FQNEAQ. The CDR3 coding sequence is TGTGCCAGCAGCTTAGCCGGAAGACAGGGGCGATCCTACGAGCAGTACTTC. Amino acids: CASSLAGRQGRSYEQYF.